A single sample is the source of the 18 T cell receptor beta chains below, sequenced in a study of shared clonotypes between healthy human individuals. Some clones are missing from TCRdb's copy, which holds only in-frame ones; the method was immunoSEQ multiplex PCR. The sample consists of roughly 380,000 clones, 95% to 97% of them appearing once. Source material: memory CD8+ T cells sorted from blood. Subset noted: CD45RO+ cells pooled with CCR7-negative TemRA cells. The receptors derive from a man aged 25-45 years in good health.

The chain links TRBV7-2 to TRBJ2-7, with D possibly matching TRBD1 (6 bases). Germline loops: CDR1 SGHTA, CDR2 FQGNSA. With 5 bases removed from V and 4 bases from J, the gap between germline ends came to 9 bases. This CDR3 has 12 residues. DNA of the CDR3: TGTGCCAGCAGCCGACAGGAGTACGAGCAGTACTTC. Amino acids: CASSRQEYEQYF.

The chain has TRBV4-1 and TRBJ2-1; D is possibly TRBD2 (5 bases). Germline V gene lookup returns CDR1 MGHRA and CDR2 YSYEKL. The CDR3 sequence is 16 residues long. Deletions cut 5 bases from V and 7 bases from J, with 21 bases between. This chain's CDR3 is CASSGLLGITGNEQFF. The CDR3 nucleotides read TGCGCCAGCAGCGGTCTTTTGGGGATCACGGGGAATGAGCAGTTCTTC.

This chain connects TRBV28 to TRBJ1-1; no definite D call. The CDR3 is 13 amino acids. V was cut by 3 bases and J by 9 bases, with 14 bases left in between. Germline assignment: CDR1 MDHEN and CDR2 SYDVKM. In DNA, the CDR3 is TGTGCCAGCAGTTTTTTTACAGCAAGCAAAGCTTTCTTT. It is translated as CASSFFTASKAFF.

The gene calls are TRBV5-1 and TRBJ2-7; 9 bases align to TRBD2. Per germline, CDR1 SGHRS and CDR2 YFSETQ. V gave up 2 bases and J gave up 3 bases; unmatched junction bases: 6. This CDR3 comprises 15 residues. In DNA form, the CDR3 reads TGCGCCAGCAGCTTCCTTAGCGGGAGTTTCTACGAGCAGTACTTC. Translated: CASSFLSGSFYEQYF.

The chain recombines TRBV19 with TRBJ2-5; 12 bases align to TRBD2. This CDR3 is built from 16 residues. The junction had 8 bases not matched to a gene; V was cut back by 6 bases and J by 3 bases. CDR1 is LNHDA, CDR2 SQIVND, per germline (reference sequence). DNA for the CDR3: TGTGCCAGTAGACAACCCGGACTAGCGGGAAAAGAGACCCAGTACTTC. Its protein is CASRQPGLAGKETQYF.

The chain uses TRBV7-9 and TRBJ1-2; 10 positions agree with TRBD1. This CDR3 spans 14 amino acids. Looked up from germline, CDR1 is SEHNR and CDR2 is FQNEAQ (reference sequence). The ends lost 5 bases at V and 6 bases at J; junction bases unmatched: 6. CDR3 nucleotides: TGTGCCAGCAGCCTCTCCGGGACAGGGGATGGCTACACCTTC. Translated, it gives CASSLSGTGDGYTF.

The chain joins TRBV4-1 to TRBJ2-7; 9 bases agree with TRBD1. After removal of 0 bases from V and 7 bases from J, the junction contained 10 bases not matched to a gene. Germline V gene data show CDR1 as MGHRA and CDR2 as YSYEKL. The CDR3 runs to 16 residues. The CDR3 coding sequence is TGCGCCAGCAGCCAAGAGGGAGGGACAGGGCATAGGGAGCAGTACTTC. It codes for CASSQEGGTGHREQYF.

The rearrangement links TRBV5-4 to TRBJ2-7; 11 bases line up with TRBD2. The germline gives CDR1 SGHNT, CDR2 YYREEE (reference sequence). V gave up 2 bases and J gave up 6 bases; unmatched junction bases: 16. The CDR3 totals 18 residues. The CDR3 here is CASSLGLAGSFRGSEQYF. The DNA for the CDR3 is TGTGCCAGCAGCTTAGGACTAGCGGGTTCTTTTCGAGGGTCCGAGCAGTACTTC. Full variable domain (outside the CDR3, taken from reference TRBV5-4 and TRBJ2-7): ETGVTQSPTHLIKTRGQQVTLRCSSQSGHNTVSWYQQALGQGPQFIFQYYREEENGRGNFPPRFSGLQFPNYSSELNVNALELDDSALYLCASSLGLAGSFRGSEQYFGPGTRLTVT.

V usage is TRBV19 and J usage is TRBJ2-7, with D perhaps matching TRBD1 (5 bases). This CDR3 comprises 14 residues. Trimming removed 0 bases from V and 3 bases from J, with 9 bases in between. Germline values: CDR1 LNHDA, CDR2 SQIVND (reference sequence). In DNA form, the CDR3 reads TGTGCCAGTAGTATAGACGACAGCCGCTACGAGCAGTACTTC. It codes for CASSIDDSRYEQYF.

This clone was detected once. The chain uses TRBV11-2 and TRBJ2-7; 8 positions match TRBD2. J was trimmed by 3 bases and V by 3 bases; bases with no gene match: 4. Per germline, CDR1 SGHAT and CDR2 FQNNGV. The CDR3 contains 14 residues. CDR3 nucleotide sequence: TGTGCCAGCAGCTTTGGGACTAGGATCTACGAGCAGTACTTC. Amino acid sequence: CASSFGTRIYEQYF.

This chain links TRBV6-1 with TRBJ1-3; 7 nucleotides agree with TRBD1. CDR3 length: 17 amino acids. CDR1 and CDR2 from the germline V gene are MNHNS and SASEGT. The V and J ends lost 1 base and 3 bases, in that order; junction bases with no gene match: 9. The CDR3 DNA is TGTGCCAGCAGTGAAGAAGGACAGGTCCTCGGTGGAAACACCATATATTTT. This translates into CASSEEGQVLGGNTIYF.

The V and J genes are TRBV30 and TRBJ1-6; D is perhaps TRBD1 (5 bases). CDR1 GTSNPN and CDR2 SVGIG come from the germline V gene (reference sequence). Trimming removed 8 bases from V and 7 bases from J, with 15 bases in between. The CDR3 contains 13 residues. The CDR3 protein is CAGTGRTNSPLHF. In DNA, the CDR3 is TGTGCCGGGACTGGACGGACGAATTCACCCCTCCACTTT.

The J gene is TRBJ1-6, the V gene TRBV5-4; 10 bases agree with TRBD1. Germline V lookup: CDR1 SGHNT, CDR2 YYREEE (reference sequence). The CDR3 runs to 16 residues. J was trimmed by 5 bases and V by 4 bases; bases with no gene match: 6. For the CDR3, the DNA is TGTGCCAGCAGCCGGACAGGGGGATCGAATAATTCACCCCTCCACTTT. Protein product: CASSRTGGSNNSPLHF.

This clone was detected once. The chain employs TRBV23-1 and TRBJ1-1; D might be TRBD1 (5 bases). TRBV23-1 is an open reading frame, and its role is uncertain. V lost 1 base, J lost 7 bases, and 10 bases lay in between. CDR3 length equals 13 residues. CDR3 sequence: CASSQCRTYEAFF. CDR3 nucleotide sequence: TGCGCCAGCAGTCAATGCCGGACATATGAAGCTTTCTTT.

A remark on this clone: The same CDR3 is also encoded by other DNA sequences in this sample. The chain joins TRBV5-4 to TRBJ1-5; no reliable D call. From germline, CDR1 is SGHNT and CDR2 YYREEE (reference sequence). The CDR3 loop spans 12 amino acids. V gave up 0 bases and J gave up 2 bases, with 0 bases separating them. CDR3 protein: CASSLGNQPQHF. In DNA form, the CDR3 reads TGTGCCAGCAGCTTGGGCAATCAGCCCCAGCATTTT.

CDR3 loop: CASSGDSRSGNTIYF. The CDR3 DNA sequence: TGTGCCAGCAGTGGGGACAGTCGCTCTGGAAACACCATATATTTT. The chain employs TRBV28 and TRBJ1-3; 7 bases are a match to TRBD1. Germline V gene lookup returns CDR1 MDHEN and CDR2 SYDVKM. CDR3 length: 15 residues. V shed 5 bases, J shed 0 bases, and the junction held 4 bases outside the gene matches. Using reference TRBV28 and TRBJ1-3 for the parts outside the CDR3, the full variable domain is DVKVTQSSRYLVKRTGEKVFLECVQDMDHENMFWYRQDPGLGLRLIYFSYDVKMKEKGDIPEGYSVSREKKERFSLILESASTNQTSMYLCASSGDSRSGNTIYFGEGSWLTVV.

This chain uses TRBV27 with TRBJ2-1; D may be TRBD2 (6 bases). The CDR3 has 15 residues. V was trimmed by 3 bases and J by 6 bases, leaving 15 bases between them. Per the germline V gene, CDR1 is MNHEY and CDR2 is SMNVEV (reference sequence). The DNA of the CDR3 is TGTGCCAGCAGTTTTGATAGCGGATCGGGCAATGAGCAGTTCTTC. Residues: CASSFDSGSGNEQFF.

This clone was observed a single time. This chain connects TRBV9 to TRBJ1-3, with TRBD1 as a possible D gene (5 bases). This CDR3 spans 18 amino acids. CDR1 is SGDLS and CDR2 is YYNGEE in the germline V gene. The V end lost 2 bases, the J end lost 0 bases, and 18 bases lay between the germline ends. CDR3 nucleotides: TGTGCCAGCAGCGTTACCTCCTACAGGCCGAACTCTGGAAACACCATATATTTT. Amino acid sequence: CASSVTSYRPNSGNTIYF. Full variable domain (remainder filled in from reference TRBV9 and TRBJ1-3): DSGVTQTPKHLITATGQRVTLRCSPRSGDLSVYWYQQSLDQGLQFLIQYYNGEERAKGNILERFSAQQFPDLHSELNLSSLELGDSALYFCASSVTSYRPNSGNTIYFGEGSWLTVV.